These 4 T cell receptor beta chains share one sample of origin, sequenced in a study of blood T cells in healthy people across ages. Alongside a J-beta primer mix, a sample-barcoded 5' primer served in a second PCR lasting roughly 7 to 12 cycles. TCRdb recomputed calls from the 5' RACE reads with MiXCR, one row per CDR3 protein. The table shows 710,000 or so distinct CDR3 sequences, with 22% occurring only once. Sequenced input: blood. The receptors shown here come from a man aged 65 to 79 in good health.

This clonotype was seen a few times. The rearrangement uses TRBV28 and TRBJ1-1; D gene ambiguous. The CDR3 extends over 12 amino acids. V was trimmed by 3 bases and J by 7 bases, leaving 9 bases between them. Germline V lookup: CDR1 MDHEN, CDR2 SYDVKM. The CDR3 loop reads CASSLVSYEAFF. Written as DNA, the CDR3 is TGTGCCAGCAGTTTGGTCAGTTATGAAGCTTTCTTT.

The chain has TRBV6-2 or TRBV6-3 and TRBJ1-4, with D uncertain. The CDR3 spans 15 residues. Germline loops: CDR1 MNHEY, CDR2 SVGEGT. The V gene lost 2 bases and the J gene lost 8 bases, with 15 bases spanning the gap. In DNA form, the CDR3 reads TGTGCCAGCAGTTACGATGGACTAAGTTACGAAAAACTGTTTTTT. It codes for CASSYDGLSYEKLFF.

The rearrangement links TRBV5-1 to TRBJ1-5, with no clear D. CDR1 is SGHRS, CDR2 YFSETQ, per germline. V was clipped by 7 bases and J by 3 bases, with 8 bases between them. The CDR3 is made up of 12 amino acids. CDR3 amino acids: CASGENNQPQHF. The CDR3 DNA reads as TGCGCCAGCGGGGAGAACAATCAGCCCCAGCATTTT. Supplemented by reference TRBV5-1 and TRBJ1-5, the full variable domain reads KAGVTQTPRYLIKTRGQQVTLSCSPISGHRSVSWYQQTPGQGLQFLFEYFSETQRNKGNFPGRFSGRQFSNSRSEMNVSTLELGDSALYLCASGENNQPQHFGDGTRLSIL.

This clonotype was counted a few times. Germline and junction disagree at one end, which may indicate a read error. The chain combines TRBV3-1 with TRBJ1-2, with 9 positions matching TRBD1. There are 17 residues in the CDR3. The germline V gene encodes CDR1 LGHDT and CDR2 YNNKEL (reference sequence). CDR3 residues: CASSQESETGGLYGYTF. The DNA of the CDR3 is TGTGCCAGCAGTCAAGAAAGTGAGACAGGGGGTCTCTATGGCTACACCTTC.